This TCR beta chain originates from a study of cytomegalovirus exposure and HLA in healthy donors (TCRdb year 2017). Looking at the study overall: An earlier analysis of roughly 500 of the donors reported about 250 Gb of sequence data and roughly 110 million unique TCR beta sequences from about 200 million T cells. All discovery cohort repertoires had been generated on a single sequencing platform. Typing coverage varied by locus: roughly 629-630 donors for A, B, C, DRB1 and DQB1; 522 for DQA1; some 610 for DPA1; approximately 490 for DPB1. Along with the approximately 600-subject first cohort, a separate validation cohort of over 90 different subjects was used. An earlier analysis of several hundred of the donors used high-throughput TCR beta sequencing to judge whether each TCR beta V gene segment behaved as functional or pseudogenic. In a later analysis, previously published TCR beta repertoires from more than 500 donors were re-analyzed and high-resolution HLA genotyping was added so that TCR occurrence patterns could be studied. Across 300 to 500 genotyped donors of the cohort, an average of approximately 240,000 unique TCR beta nucleotide sequences per donor were sequenced, and 15% to 20% of those sequences were non-productive. To predict cytomegalovirus infection status, the study combined high-throughput TCR immunosequencing, statistical association of individual TCRs with disease status, and machine learning. Rather than drawing on any new phenotypic data, the later analysis identified candidate immune exposures from TCR beta sequences and the way those sequences occurred across donors. The study used immunosequencing to profile the T cell repertoires of 666 subjects and linked those repertoires to cytomegalovirus serostatus. The aim of the study was to test whether cataloging public T cell receptors could identify signatures of past pathogen exposure. Donor age, sex, ethnicity and CMV serostatus were collected together with the repertoire data. Among the roughly 400 genotyped donors, approximately 81% belonged to the genetic ancestry cluster associated with self-reported Caucasian donors. Class I and class II HLA loci were covered by the typing at four-digit resolution. In a later genetic analysis, genome-wide SNP genotypes for 398 of the 666 donors were used, and that subset was treated as a discovery cohort. Roughly 5 DR-DQ haplotypes were handled as single units for association and clustering, since linkage in the cohort was strong. An early release covering about 600 HLA-typed donors comprised approximately 290 gigabases of sequencing data and about 90 million unique TCR sequences. Study-wide findings and limitations: The cohort was sequenced for TCR beta chains only, and without alpha or paired-chain data the features that could be detected were limited. Some IMGT-functional V segments, including TRBV6-2 and TRBV6-3, could not be distinguished by the 87-base-pair reads and were therefore excluded. In the study, around 150 TCR beta chains were listed as associated with cytomegalovirus. In vitro tests confirmed that a few of the cytomegalovirus-associated TCR beta chains recognize cytomegalovirus antigens. The classifier was reported to diagnose cytomegalovirus status with high specificity and sensitivity in both the original and validation cohorts. Most TCR sequences were observed very rarely across donors, whereas some public TCRs were present in many individuals. A later genetic analysis associated a missense DCLRE1C variant with V-gene and J-gene trimming of TCR beta chains, and an independent cohort replicated the association. Correlated functional status among segregating V segments might be attributable to linkage disequilibrium, but an unknown experimental factor could not be ruled out. Presence/absence analyses assumed roughly uniform sequencing depth across donors, an assumption that may not hold. Because some donors lacked HLA typing at each locus, the association tests relied only on the typed subset. Immune exposure information for the cohort was limited to CMV serostatus. The authors suggested that the approach could potentially be extended to other disease states and immunological phenotypes. In a later analysis, TCR association rates were found to vary across HLA loci, with the most associated TCRs seen for DRB1 alleles and the fewest for HLA-C alleles. When HLA alleles, especially DR and DQ, strongly co-occurred, attributing TCR associations to individual alleles was difficult. In an earlier analysis of around 500 of the donors, most TCR beta V segments appeared in productive rearrangements about 87% or about 30% of the time, broadly matching IMGT annotations. Because counts were too low, roughly 18 rarely observed V segments, including chromosome 9 orphons, were left out of the earlier analysis of roughly 600 of the donors. In a later analysis, around 15,000 TCR beta sequences were associated with specific HLA alleles at a false discovery rate of 0.05. Several of the top co-occurrence clusters appeared to be linked to parvovirus B19, influenza, CMV and Epstein-Barr virus, according to a later analysis. In a later genetic analysis, fewer N-insertions in productive TCRs were reported among donors in an Asian-associated ancestry cluster than the approximately 710-donor mean. In a later analysis, HLA-associated TCR beta chains showed more clonal expansion and lower generation probabilities than non-associated chains that were equally common. A further reported finding was that TCR beta sequences accurately predicted the HLA-A and HLA-B alleles for most subjects in the first cohort. According to a later analysis, most CMV-associated TCR beta chains appeared to be HLA-restricted, and the HLA associations seemed to be driven largely by CMV exposure. A group of highly shared sequence variants was considered likely to be a technical artifact of the sequencing pipeline.

On this clone itself: Its antigen is unknown. No base qualities exist here, and no much larger clone lies one base off it.

From the germline V gene, CDR1 is SGHAT and CDR2 is FQNNGV. V and J are trimmed by 5 bases and 0 bases, and the gene matches miss 11 bases of the junction. The CDR3, cysteine through phenylalanine, is 18 amino acids long. Left in the record is the CDR3 DNA by itself, 54 bases read in frame from the first base. Libraries were constructed by the immunoSEQ multiplex PCR assay. For the multiplex PCR, a mixture combining 60 forward primers for TCR Vbeta segments and 13 reverse primers for TCR Jbeta segments was used. Amplification of the CDR3 region of rearranged TCR beta genes was performed with a multiplex PCR assay on genomic DNA. The Illumina HiSeq System was used to sequence the amplified TCR beta libraries as 87-base-pair reads. The authors' pipeline ran thus. A later analysis tallied some 79 million unique TCR beta chains across the 550 to 850 repertoires, and roughly 11 million of those chains were shared by two or more donors. To remove PCR and sequencing errors, raw reads were error-corrected and collapsed into unique sequences using a nearest-neighbor algorithm that merged closely related sequences. V, D and J gene segments were assigned by aligning CDR3 sequences to IMGT reference sequences. Each retained sequence needed at least a six-nucleotide match to both a V gene segment and a J gene segment. Rearrangements were classified as productive when the CDR3 lacked stop codons and remained in frame with V and J, and all other rearrangements were classified as non-productive. Following IMGT convention, CDR3 was defined as the stretch from the second conserved V-encoded cysteine to the conserved J-encoded phenylalanine. The earlier analysis of some 600 of the donors excluded sequences that lacked an unambiguous match to a single V gene segment. In an earlier analysis of approximately 590 of the donors, a V segment was called functional when productive rearrangements were above 56.7%, and segregating when the standard deviation between donors exceeded 5%. A statistical classification framework was built for diagnosing cytomegalovirus status from the catalog of TCR beta chain sequences. In a later analysis, V and J genes were assigned by comparing TCR nucleotide sequences against IMGT/GENE-DB human TR gene sequences. In a later analysis, CDR3 sequences and most-parsimonious VDJ recombination scenarios were assigned using the TCRdist pipeline. In a later analysis, each TCR beta chain was defined by its CDR3 amino acid sequence together with its V-gene family, and reads lacking a unique V-gene family were excluded. To address suspected cross-contamination and a sequencing artifact, a later analysis removed approximately 600 highly shared, low-generation-probability nucleotide sequences. In a later analysis, a clonal expansion index was calculated for each public chain from normalized within-repertoire ranks of inferred template counts. In a later analysis, generation probabilities were computed with a VDJ recombination model fitted to out-of-frame rearrangements, and the resulting probabilities were checked against IGoR. Hypergeometric tests were used in a later analysis to score TCR-TCR, TCR-HLA and TCR-CMV co-occurrence, with a repertoire-size bias correction applied to the TCR pairs. In a later analysis, false discovery rates were estimated by permuting HLA or CMV assignments 20 times. A later analysis grouped co-occurring TCRs with DBSCAN, adding TCRdist sequence similarity when clustering within HLA-allele-positive subsets. For co-occurrence clustering, repertoires with fewer than 30,000 or more than 120,000 public chains were excluded, along with four to six repertoires with anomalous nucleotide sharing. TCRdb holds this immuneACCESS table with in-frame rearrangements only. Some clones are missing; in checked studies, unresolved V genes explain under half, and the rest has no known cause. That table is the source of V, J and clone size, and D and trimming were worked out from the DNA. The sample data list about 100,000 clones, and around four fifths of these were observed just once. The ten most abundant clones make up approximately 2.8% of the sample.

In total, 600 or so healthy bone marrow donors made up the cohort. Cohort members were all nominally healthy when sampled, although unrecorded immune exposures were likely present. The donor was CMV seronegative and belonged to the group of 350 or so seronegative cohort members. Each donor provided a peripheral blood sample, and peripheral blood mononuclear cells were used for TCR beta sequencing. The Qiagen DNeasy Blood Extraction Kit was used to extract genomic DNA from the blood cell samples. The sequenced material came from PBMCs. The sequence was obtained from a man between 40 and 49 years old in good health and CMV-seronegative. The chain is encoded by TRBV11-2 joined to TRBJ2-7; the junction holds 12 bases that match TRBD2. The CDR3 has the sequence CASSPTSGGFSSSYEQYF. The DNA is as follows: TGTGCCAGCAGCCCCACTAGCGGGGGGTTTTCCAGCTCCTACGAGCAGTACTTC.